This T cell receptor (beta chain) was identified during a study of blood T cell repertoires in COVID-19. This CDR3 is built from 12 residues. In germline, CDR1 is WSHSY, CDR2 SAAADI. V shed 8 bases and J shed 8 bases, with 13 bases lying between them. The table came from immunoSEQ multiplex PCR; TCRdb's copy has only in-frame clones and leaves some out. The sample includes roughly 200,000 clones, more than 75% of them seen just once. This TCR was recovered from a woman in her thirties or forties with COVID-19, enrolled during active disease. This chain links TRBV10-2 with TRBJ2-1, with D hard to call. The source material was peripheral blood. The CDR3 DNA is TGCGCCAGCGAGGCGGCGAGTGATGAGCAGTTCTTC. This encodes CASEAASDEQFF.